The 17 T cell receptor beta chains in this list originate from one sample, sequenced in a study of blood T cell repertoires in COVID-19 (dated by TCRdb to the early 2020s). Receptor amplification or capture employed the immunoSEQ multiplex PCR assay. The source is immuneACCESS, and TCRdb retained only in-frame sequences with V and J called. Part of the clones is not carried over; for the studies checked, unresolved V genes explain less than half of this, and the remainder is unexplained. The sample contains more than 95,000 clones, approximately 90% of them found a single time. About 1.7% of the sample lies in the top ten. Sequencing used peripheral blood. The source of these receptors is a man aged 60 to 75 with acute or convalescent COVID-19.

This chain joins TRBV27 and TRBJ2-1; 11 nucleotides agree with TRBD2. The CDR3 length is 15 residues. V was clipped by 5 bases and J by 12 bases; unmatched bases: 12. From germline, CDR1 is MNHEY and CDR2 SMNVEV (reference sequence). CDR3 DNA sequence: TGTGCCAGCAGTCCGGGACTAGCGGTCAATCAGGGGCAGTTCTTC. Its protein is CASSPGLAVNQGQFF.

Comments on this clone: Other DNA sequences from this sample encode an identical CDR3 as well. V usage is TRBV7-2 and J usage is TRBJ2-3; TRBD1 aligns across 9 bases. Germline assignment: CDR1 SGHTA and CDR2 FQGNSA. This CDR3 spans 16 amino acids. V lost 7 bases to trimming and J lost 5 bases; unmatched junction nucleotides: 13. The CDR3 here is CASTQLGGTGIDTQYF. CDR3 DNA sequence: TGTGCCAGCACCCAGCTTGGTGGGACAGGGATAGATACGCAGTATTTT.

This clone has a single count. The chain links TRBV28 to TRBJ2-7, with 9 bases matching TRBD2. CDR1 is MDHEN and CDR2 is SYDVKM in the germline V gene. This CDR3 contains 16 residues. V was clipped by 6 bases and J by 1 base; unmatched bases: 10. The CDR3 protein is CASRTSPSGASYEQYF. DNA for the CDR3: TGTGCCAGCAGGACTTCTCCTAGCGGGGCGTCCTACGAGCAGTACTTC.

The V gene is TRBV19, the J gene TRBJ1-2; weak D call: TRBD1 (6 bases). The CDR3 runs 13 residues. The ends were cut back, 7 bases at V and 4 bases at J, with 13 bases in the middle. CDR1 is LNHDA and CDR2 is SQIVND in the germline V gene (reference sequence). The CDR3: CASTPGDIYGYTF. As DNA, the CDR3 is TGTGCCAGTACCCCTGGGGACATCTATGGCTACACCTTC.

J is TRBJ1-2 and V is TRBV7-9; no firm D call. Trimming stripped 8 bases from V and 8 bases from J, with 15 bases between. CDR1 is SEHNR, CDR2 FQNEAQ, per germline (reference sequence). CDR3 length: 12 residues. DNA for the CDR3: TGTGCCAGCGGCCCGGGGAGAGGAGGCTACACCTTC. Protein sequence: CASGPGRGGYTF. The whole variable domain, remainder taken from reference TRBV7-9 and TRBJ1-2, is DTGVSQNPRHKITKRGQNVTFRCDPISEHNRLYWYRQTLGQGPEFLTYFQNEAQLEKSRLLSDRFSAERPKGSFSTLEIQRTEQGDSAMYLCASGPGRGGYTFGSGTRLTVV.

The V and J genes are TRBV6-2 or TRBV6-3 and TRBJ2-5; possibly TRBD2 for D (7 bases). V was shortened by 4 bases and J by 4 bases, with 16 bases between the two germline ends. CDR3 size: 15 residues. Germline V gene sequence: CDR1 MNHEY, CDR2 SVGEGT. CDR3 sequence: CASSWGGRFSETQYF. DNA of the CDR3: TGTGCCAGCAGTTGGGGGGGCCGATTTTCAGAGACCCAGTACTTC.

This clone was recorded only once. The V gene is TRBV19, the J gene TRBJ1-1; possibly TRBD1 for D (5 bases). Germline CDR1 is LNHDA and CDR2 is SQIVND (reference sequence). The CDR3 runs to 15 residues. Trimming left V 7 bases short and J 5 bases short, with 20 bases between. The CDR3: CASTVTGALGTEAFF. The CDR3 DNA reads TGTGCCAGTACAGTAACAGGAGCCCTGGGGACTGAAGCTTTCTTT. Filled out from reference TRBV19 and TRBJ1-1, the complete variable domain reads DGGITQSPKYLFRKEGQNVTLSCEQNLNHDAMYWYRQDPGQGLRLIYYSQIVNDFQKGDIAEGYSVSREKKESFPLTVTSAQKNPTAFYLCASTVTGALGTEAFFGQGTRLTVV.

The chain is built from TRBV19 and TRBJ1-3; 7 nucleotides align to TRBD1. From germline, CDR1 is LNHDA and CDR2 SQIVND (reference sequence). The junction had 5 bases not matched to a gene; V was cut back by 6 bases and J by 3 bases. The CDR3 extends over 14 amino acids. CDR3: CASRTGSRGNTIYF. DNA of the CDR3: TGTGCCAGTAGGACAGGGAGCCGTGGAAACACCATATATTTT.

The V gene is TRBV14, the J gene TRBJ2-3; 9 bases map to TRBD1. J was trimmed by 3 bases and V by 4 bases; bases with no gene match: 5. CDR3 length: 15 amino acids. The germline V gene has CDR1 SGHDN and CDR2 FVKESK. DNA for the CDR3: TGTGCCAGCAGCCTCCGGGACAGGGAAACAGATACGCAGTATTTT. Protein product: CASSLRDRETDTQYF.

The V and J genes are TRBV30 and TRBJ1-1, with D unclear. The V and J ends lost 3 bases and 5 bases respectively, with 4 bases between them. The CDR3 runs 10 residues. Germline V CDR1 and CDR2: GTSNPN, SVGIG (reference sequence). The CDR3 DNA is TGTGCCTGGAGGAGAACTGAAGCTTTCTTT. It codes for CAWRRTEAFF.

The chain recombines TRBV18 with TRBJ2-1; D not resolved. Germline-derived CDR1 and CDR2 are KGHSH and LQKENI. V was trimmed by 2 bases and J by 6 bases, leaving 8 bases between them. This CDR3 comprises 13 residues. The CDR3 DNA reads TGTGCCAGCTCACCAGGCTCAGTCAATGAGCAGTTCTTC. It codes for CASSPGSVNEQFF. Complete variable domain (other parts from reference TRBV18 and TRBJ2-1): NAGVMQNPRHLVRRRGQEARLRCSPMKGHSHVYWYRQLPEEGLKFMVYLQKENIIDESGMPKERFSAEFPKEGPSILRIQQVVRGDSAAYFCASSPGSVNEQFFGPGTRLTVL.

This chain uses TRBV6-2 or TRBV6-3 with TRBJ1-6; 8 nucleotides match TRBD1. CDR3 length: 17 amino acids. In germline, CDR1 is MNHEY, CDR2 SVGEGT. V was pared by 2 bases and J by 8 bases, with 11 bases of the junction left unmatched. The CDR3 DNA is TGTGCCAGCAGTTACCAGGGGACAGGCTCTACCCATTCACCCCTCCACTTT. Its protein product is CASSYQGTGSTHSPLHF.

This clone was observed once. In DNA, the CDR3 is TGCGCCAGCAGCGAAGGACAGGGGGCCGGCGGGGAGCTGTTTTTT. Its translation is CASSEGQGAGGELFF. This rearrangement joins TRBV5-1 to TRBJ2-2, with 11 bases that match TRBD1. Germline V gene data show CDR1 as SGHRS and CDR2 as YFSETQ. V trimming: 4 bases; J trimming: 7 bases; junction bases outside the gene matches: 6. This CDR3 contains 15 residues.

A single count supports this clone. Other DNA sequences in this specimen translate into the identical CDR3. CDR3 coding DNA: TGTGCCAGCAGCCTTGACAGGGGCGGCTATGGCTACACCTTC. Translated, it gives CASSLDRGGYGYTF. The chain links TRBV11-2 to TRBJ1-2; 8 bases line up with TRBD1. Germline V lookup: CDR1 SGHAT, CDR2 FQNNGV. The CDR3 is 14 amino acids. With V trimmed by 5 bases and J by 4 bases, 6 bases remained unmatched. Variable domain in full (rest from reference TRBV11-2 and TRBJ1-2): EAGVAQSPRYKIIEKRQSVAFWCNPISGHATLYWYQQILGQGPKLLIQFQNNGVVDDSQLPKDRFSAERLKGVDSTLKIQPAKLEDSAVYLCASSLDRGGYGYTFGSGTRLTVV.

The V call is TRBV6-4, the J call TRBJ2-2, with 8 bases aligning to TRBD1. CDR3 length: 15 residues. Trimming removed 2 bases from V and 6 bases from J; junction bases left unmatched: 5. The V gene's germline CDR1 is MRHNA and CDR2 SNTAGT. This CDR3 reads CASSDPGRGPGELFF. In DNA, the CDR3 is TGTGCCAGCAGTGACCCGGGCAGGGGGCCCGGGGAGCTGTTTTTT.

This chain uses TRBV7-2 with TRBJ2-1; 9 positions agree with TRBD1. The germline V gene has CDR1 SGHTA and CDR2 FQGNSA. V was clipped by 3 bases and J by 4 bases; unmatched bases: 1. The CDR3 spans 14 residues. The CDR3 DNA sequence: TGTGCCAGCAGCTTGACAGGGGGATACAATGAGCAGTTCTTC. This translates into CASSLTGGYNEQFF.

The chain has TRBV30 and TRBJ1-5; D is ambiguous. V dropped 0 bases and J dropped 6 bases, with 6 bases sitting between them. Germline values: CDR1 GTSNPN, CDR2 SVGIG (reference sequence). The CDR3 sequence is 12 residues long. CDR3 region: CAWSVRGQPQHF. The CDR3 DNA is TGTGCCTGGAGTGTGAGAGGTCAGCCCCAGCATTTT.